The 28 T cell receptor beta chains below were found in one sample sequenced in a study of shared clonotypes between healthy human individuals. Clones were read by immunoSEQ multiplex PCR, and TCRdb kept only the in-frame ones, dropping some. Of more than 1,200,000 clones in the sample, approximately 98.5% were seen once. Sequencing was done on a sample of naive CD4+ T cells sorted from blood. Subset meaning: CD45RA+ positively selected. These receptors were taken from a man aged 25 to 45 in good health.

This chain connects TRBV27 to TRBJ2-7, with a weak D call TRBD2 (7 bases). With 8 bases removed from V and 2 bases from J, the gap between germline ends came to 22 bases. CDR3 length equals 16 residues. Germline lookup yields CDR1 MNHEY and CDR2 SMNVEV (reference sequence). CDR3 protein: CASGRGRGEGPYEQYF. The CDR3 DNA reads as TGTGCCAGCGGCCGAGGTAGGGGGGAGGGCCCCTACGAGCAGTACTTC.

V usage is TRBV9 and J usage is TRBJ2-7; the match to TRBD2 covers 11 bases. V lost 4 bases and J lost 3; bases outside the gene matches: 6. In germline, CDR1 is SGDLS, CDR2 YYNGEE. This CDR3 is 15 amino acids long. CDR3: CASSPRLAGIYEQYF. Written as DNA, the CDR3 is TGTGCCAGCAGCCCTCGACTAGCGGGAATCTACGAGCAGTACTTC.

This sequence joins TRBV15 and TRBJ2-3; 12 bases fit TRBD2. CDR1 is LNHNV, CDR2 YYDKDF, per germline (reference sequence). V lost 4 bases to trimming and J lost 0 bases; unmatched junction nucleotides: 5. The CDR3 extends over 17 amino acids. CDR3: CATSKGLAGTSTDTQYF. In DNA form, the CDR3 reads TGTGCCACCAGCAAAGGACTAGCGGGGACGAGCACAGATACGCAGTATTTT.

Notes on this clone: This sample also contains other DNA sequences that code for the same CDR3. This chain uses TRBV27 with TRBJ2-3; D is undetermined. The CDR3 contains 14 residues. The V end was cut by 3 bases, the J end by 2 bases, with 9 bases between. Germline-derived CDR1 and CDR2 are MNHEY and SMNVEV (reference sequence). This CDR3 reads CASSFSGNTDTQYF. The CDR3 region has the DNA TGTGCCAGCAGTTTCTCTGGGAACACAGATACGCAGTATTTT.

V is TRBV28 and J is TRBJ1-2; possible D gene TRBD1, 6 bases. Germline V CDR1 and CDR2: MDHEN, SYDVKM. The V and J ends lost 4 bases and 8 bases respectively, with 20 bases between them. The length of the CDR3 is 15 residues. The CDR3 DNA sequence: TGTGCCAGCAGTTCCCCCTCCGAGGGAAGGGGGGGCTACACCTTC. As protein: CASSSPSEGRGGYTF.

The chain has TRBV5-1 and TRBJ2-2; D is ambiguous. Trimming left V 4 bases short and J 9 bases short, with 13 bases between. CDR1 is SGHRS, CDR2 YFSETQ, per germline. The CDR3 consists of 13 residues. As DNA, the CDR3 is TGCGCCAGCAGCCCCAACCGGGTCTGGGAGCTGTTTTTT. The encoded protein is CASSPNRVWELFF. Full variable domain (missing parts from reference TRBV5-1 and TRBJ2-2): KAGVTQTPRYLIKTRGQQVTLSCSPISGHRSVSWYQQTPGQGLQFLFEYFSETQRNKGNFPGRFSGRQFSNSRSEMNVSTLELGDSALYLCASSPNRVWELFFGEGSRLTVL.

The chain employs TRBV7-9 and TRBJ1-1, with a weak D call TRBD1 (6 bases). The CDR3 consists of 12 residues. Trimming took 5 bases from V and 5 from J, leaving 9 bases between them. The V gene's germline CDR1 is SEHNR and CDR2 FQNEAQ (reference sequence). CDR3 DNA sequence: TGTGCCAGCAGCCCCGGACAGACTGAAGCTTTCTTT. It specifies CASSPGQTEAFF.

Comment on this clone: Other DNA sequences in the sample encode the same CDR3. The rearrangement uses TRBV7-2 and TRBJ1-1; 7 positions match TRBD1. This CDR3 is 14 amino acids long. Trimming took 2 bases from V and 0 from J; bases not matched to a gene: 0. Germline V CDR1 and CDR2: SGHTA, FQGNSA. This CDR3 is CASSLQGVNTEAFF. Written as DNA, the CDR3 is TGTGCCAGCAGCTTACAGGGGGTGAACACTGAAGCTTTCTTT.

This clone showed up just once. The DNA of the CDR3 is TGTGCCAGCAGCGTATCCGGGACTAGGTTCAATGAGCAGTTCTTC. The encoded protein is CASSVSGTRFNEQFF. The chain uses TRBV9 and TRBJ2-1; 8 nucleotides match TRBD2. CDR3 length: 15 amino acids. Germline V lookup: CDR1 SGDLS, CDR2 YYNGEE. Trimming took 1 base from V and 6 from J; bases not matched to a gene: 6. Together with reference TRBV9 and TRBJ2-1, the CDR3 gives the full variable domain: DSGVTQTPKHLITATGQRVTLRCSPRSGDLSVYWYQQSLDQGLQFLIQYYNGEERAKGNILERFSAQQFPDLHSELNLSSLELGDSALYFCASSVSGTRFNEQFFGPGTRLTVL.

The chain couples TRBV5-4 to TRBJ2-5; no definite D call. Germline assignment: CDR1 SGHNT and CDR2 YYREEE (reference sequence). V was cut by 0 bases and J by 8 bases, with 11 bases left in between. CDR3 length: 13 amino acids. CDR3 amino acids: CASSLEGQATQYF. The CDR3 nucleotides are TGTGCCAGCAGCTTGGAAGGTCAGGCAACCCAGTACTTC.

This chain uses TRBV25-1 with TRBJ2-7; no clear D. Trimming shortened V by 4 bases and J by 6 bases, and 13 bases separated the two germline ends. Germline V gives CDR1 MGHDK, CDR2 SYGVNS. The length of the CDR3 is 13 residues. The CDR3 DNA reads TGTGCCAGCAGTGTAGTAGGGTCTGGCGAGCAGTACTTC. This translates into CASSVVGSGEQYF.

The rearrangement joins TRBV29-1 to TRBJ1-1; D not certain. Germline CDR1 SQVTM, CDR2 ANQGSEA. Trimming stripped 3 bases from V and 2 bases from J, with 13 bases between. The CDR3 is 14 residues long. Here the CDR3 reads CSVDATIYNTEAFF. The DNA of the CDR3 is TGCAGCGTTGATGCGACAATTTATAACACTGAAGCTTTCTTT.

The chain links TRBV28 to TRBJ1-4; maybe TRBD1 (5 bases). Trimming pared 2 bases from V and 0 bases from J, leaving 22 bases between. Germline loops: CDR1 MDHEN, CDR2 SYDVKM. This CDR3 has 20 amino acids. CDR3 nucleotide sequence: TGTGCCAGCAGTTTAGCCGTTTTGGGCAGGGTATTTGCAACTAATGAAAAACTGTTTTTT. Protein sequence: CASSLAVLGRVFATNEKLFF.

This chain connects TRBV6-6 to TRBJ2-1; no firm D call. This CDR3 region has 15 residues. The V and J ends lost 0 bases and 7 bases respectively, with 13 bases between them. CDR1 is MNHNY, CDR2 SVGAGI, per germline (reference sequence). The CDR3 reads CASSYSVLVGNEQFF. In nucleotides, the CDR3 is TGTGCCAGCAGTTACTCGGTGTTGGTCGGGAATGAGCAGTTCTTC.

The CDR3 region has the DNA TGTGCCAGCAATAAGGGGCTGATCCTAGAGCAGTACTTC. The encoded protein is CASNKGLILEQYF. V gene TRBV2 combines with J gene TRBJ2-7; TRBD1 is a possible D gene (5 bases). Trimming cost V 7 bases and J 7 bases, with 17 bases left between them. The CDR3 is 13 amino acids. CDR1 is SNHLY, CDR2 FYNNEI, per germline. Variable domain in full (rest from reference TRBV2 and TRBJ2-7): EPEVTQTPSHQVTQMGQEVILRCVPISNHLYFYWYRQILGQKVEFLVSFYNNEISEKSEIFDDQFSVERPDGSNFTLKIRSTKLEDSAMYFCASNKGLILEQYFGPGTRLTVT.

V and J are TRBV5-5 and TRBJ2-3, with D possibly being TRBD2 (6 bases). V was clipped by 2 bases and J by 0 bases, with 10 bases between them. Germline CDR1 reads SGHKS; CDR2 reads YYEKEE (reference sequence). The length of the CDR3 is 15 residues. CDR3 region: CASSLAGQSTDTQYF. In DNA, the CDR3 is TGTGCCAGCAGCTTAGCGGGCCAGAGCACAGATACGCAGTATTTT.

This rearrangement joins TRBV7-8 to TRBJ2-6; 7 nucleotides agree with TRBD1. This CDR3 is built from 15 residues. Per germline, CDR1 SGHVS and CDR2 FQNEAQ. V lost 5 bases, J lost 2 bases, and 3 bases stayed unmatched. The CDR3 spells CASSVDRAGANVLTF. The CDR3 DNA follows: TGTGCCAGCAGCGTCGACAGGGCTGGGGCCAACGTCCTGACTTTC.

V and J are TRBV18 and TRBJ2-1, with TRBD2 matching over 9 bases. The germline V gene has CDR1 KGHSH and CDR2 LQKENI. V lost 2 bases to trimming and J lost 5 bases; unmatched junction nucleotides: 7. There are 16 residues in the CDR3. CDR3 sequence (DNA): TGTGCCAGCTCACCAATAATAGCGGGAGTTAACAATGAGCAGTTCTTC. Its translation is CASSPIIAGVNNEQFF.

The chain links TRBV5-4 to TRBJ2-3; 7 positions match TRBD1. CDR3 length: 16 residues. CDR1 and CDR2 (germline): SGHNT, YYREEE (reference sequence). J lost 3 bases, V lost 0 bases, and 7 bases had no gene match. The CDR3 nucleotides are TGTGCCAGCAGCTTGGCTAGGACAGGCGGTACAGATACGCAGTATTTT. Its protein product is CASSLARTGGTDTQYF.

The V gene is TRBV5-1, the J gene TRBJ1-1; D is ambiguous. The CDR3 is made up of 15 amino acids. The ends were cut back, 1 base at V and 8 bases at J, with 18 bases in the middle. CDR1 SGHRS and CDR2 YFSETQ come from the germline V gene. CDR3 loop: CASSLSPEKRLEAFF. CDR3 coding DNA: TGCGCCAGCAGCTTGTCCCCGGAGAAAAGGCTAGAAGCTTTCTTT.

V usage is TRBV6-6 and J usage is TRBJ1-3; D is perhaps TRBD1 (5 bases). V was clipped by 5 bases and J by 0 bases, with 8 bases between them. The V gene's germline CDR1 is MNHNY and CDR2 SVGAGI (reference sequence). CDR3 length: 14 amino acids. Written as DNA, the CDR3 is TGTGCCAGCAGTCCACAGGTCTCTGGAAACACCATATATTTT. Translating gives CASSPQVSGNTIYF.

The rearrangement links TRBV7-2 to TRBJ2-7; 11 bases are a match to TRBD2. The CDR3 length is 20 residues. Germline V gene data show CDR1 as SGHTA and CDR2 as FQGNSA. V shed 0 bases, J shed 6 bases, and the junction held 19 bases outside the gene matches. The CDR3 DNA reads TGTGCCAGCAGCTTAGCGACTCTGACTAGCGGGACTGACTGGCCAAGCGAGCAGTACTTC. It specifies CASSLATLTSGTDWPSEQYF.

The rearrangement links TRBV10-2 to TRBJ1-4, with 9 nucleotides matching TRBD1. The germline gives CDR1 WSHSY, CDR2 SAAADI. The junction had 6 bases not matched to a gene; V was cut back by 7 bases and J by 0 bases. The CDR3 length is 16 residues. The DNA for the CDR3 is TGCGCCAGCAAAACGGACAGGGGTACAACTAATGAAAAACTGTTTTTT. Its translation: CASKTDRGTTNEKLFF.

This chain joins TRBV29-1 and TRBJ2-3, with D tentatively TRBD1 or TRBD2 (5 bases each). CDR1 is SQVTM, CDR2 ANQGSEA, per germline. This CDR3 is 13 amino acids long. Between the trimmed V and J ends, which lost 6 bases and 6 bases, there was a span of 16 bases. DNA for the CDR3: TGCAGCGTGGGGGTGGGCCAAGGGGATACGCAGTATTTT. Translating it yields CSVGVGQGDTQYF.

The DNA of the CDR3 is TGTGCCAGCTCAAAGGGGACCGGGGAGCTGTTTTTT. It codes for CASSKGTGELFF. V gene TRBV18 combines with J gene TRBJ2-2, with D possibly TRBD1 on 5 matching bases. There are 12 residues in the CDR3. The germline gives CDR1 KGHSH, CDR2 LQKENI. V lost 5 bases and J lost 5, with 6 bases in between.

The rearrangement joins TRBV5-1 to TRBJ2-3, with D unresolved. The CDR3 is 13 residues long. V lost 0 bases to trimming and J lost 5 bases, with 7 bases between them. Germline V gene sequence: CDR1 SGHRS, CDR2 YFSETQ. CDR3 region: CASSLANRDTQYF. The CDR3, as DNA: TGCGCCAGCAGCTTGGCCAATCGAGATACGCAGTATTTT.

The V and J genes are TRBV7-8 and TRBJ2-1, with 12 bases fitting TRBD1. The V gene end was trimmed by 5 bases and the J gene end by 9 bases; junction bases not matched to a gene: 14. Germline V lookup: CDR1 SGHVS, CDR2 FQNEAQ. The CDR3 spans 17 residues. The CDR3 DNA reads as TGTGCCAGCAGCCTCAATCCGGGACAGGGGGCTTGGGGTGAGCAGTTCTTC. It is translated as CASSLNPGQGAWGEQFF.

The CDR3 protein is CSIPQQVSRPGYTF. The CDR3 coding sequence is TGCAGCATCCCTCAACAGGTTTCCCGGCCCGGCTACACCTTC. The J gene is TRBJ1-2, the V gene TRBV29-1, with D possibly TRBD1 on 5 matching bases. Germline loops: CDR1 SQVTM, CDR2 ANQGSEA. The V end was cut by 8 bases, the J end by 8 bases, with 24 bases between. The CDR3 totals 14 residues.